This TCR beta chain emerged from a study of shared clonotypes between healthy human individuals. Turning to the study itself: Each donor's CD4 naive and CD4 memory cells filled three plates apiece, CD8 naive two, and CD8 memory one. Study-wide points: Non-shared clonotypes displayed generation probabilities falling below those of clonotypes present in all four donors.

Trimming shortened V by 3 bases and J by 7 bases, and 16 bases separated the two germline ends. This CDR3 comprises 14 residues. Germline CDR1 reads GTSNPN; CDR2 reads SVGIG (reference sequence). Clones were sequenced by immunoSEQ multiplex PCR, and TCRdb holds only the in-frame ones, with some missing. The table records around 980,000 clones, approximately 78% of them present only once. A single count supports this clone. What it binds is unknown. Source material: memory CD4+ T cells from PBMCs. The subset was: CD45RA-negative fraction. The chain uses TRBV30 and TRBJ2-4; weak D call: TRBD1 (6 bases). The clonotype comes from a young man in good health. Some clones in this sample may be carry-over from other donors' samples. The CDR3 here is CAWRVGGGLNIQYF. CDR3 sequence (DNA): TGTGCCTGGAGGGTGGGTGGGGGCCTCAACATTCAGTACTTC.